The T cell receptor beta chain under discussion was sequenced for a study of blood T cells in healthy people across ages. Whole-study results and caveats: The study lacked donor CMV status, which possibly confounded expanded clonotype changes. Estimates of total diversity, which came from one million sequenced T cells, were considered to be underestimates.

Notes on this clonotype: Its target is unknown.

A second PCR of about 7 to 12 cycles used a sample-barcoded 5' primer and a J-beta primer mix. Every sample returned 3 million or more CDR3-containing paired-end reads. Via MiXCR, TCRdb re-called the 5' RACE reads, giving one row per CDR3 protein. The table lists about 1.8 million distinct CDR3 sequences, 40% to 55% of them singletons, with 2.1% in the top ten. The material sequenced was blood. The origin of this receptor is a woman aged 40 to 49 in good health.

The CDR3 region has the DNA TGCGCCAGCAGCTTCCTAGGGGGGGGCCTCACAGATACGCAGTATTTT. It encodes CASSFLGGGLTDTQYF. J is TRBJ2-3 and V is TRBV5-1, with D possibly TRBD2 on 7 matching bases. Germline CDR1 SGHRS, CDR2 YFSETQ. CDR3 length: 16 residues. Between the trimmed V and J ends, which lost 2 bases and 2 bases, there was a span of 15 bases.